This T cell receptor (beta chain) emerged from a study of radiotherapy plus CTLA-4 blockade in lung cancer. As for the study in general: Objective responses arose in about 17% of patients, and around 30% experienced disease control.

Study-wide findings and caveats: Radiotherapy with ipilimumab was followed by blood expansion of tumor-derived clones. The best prediction of response reportedly came from early blood T cell clone dynamics, with interferon-beta.

Using immunoSEQ multiplex PCR, the repertoire was profiled, and TCRdb retains in-frame clones only, with some absent. The top ten hold roughly 15% of the sample, which has 81,000 or so clones, approximately 83% seen once. As concerns this clone: Antigen specificity is unknown.

Those with chemo-refractory metastatic non-small-cell lung cancer were treated with focal radiation combined with CTLA-4 blockade using ipilimumab. Here the sequenced sample was peripheral blood, taken from a patient treated with radiotherapy plus ipilimumab. This clonotype originated in a human donor with non-small cell lung cancer that progressed on radiotherapy plus ipilimumab.

In DNA, the CDR3 is TGTGCCAGCAGCGTAGGGTTACCGGGACCAGGACCCTACGAGCAGTACTTC. As protein: CASSVGLPGPGPYEQYF. V and J are TRBV9 and TRBJ2-7; D could derive from TRBD1 or TRBD2 (5 bases each). V was pared by 0 bases and J by 2 bases, with 18 bases between. Germline V lookup: CDR1 SGDLS, CDR2 YYNGEE. CDR3 length: 17 amino acids.